This entry concerns a single T cell receptor (beta chain). Profiling relied on immunoSEQ multiplex PCR, and the TCRdb table lists in-frame clones only, not all of them. The repertoire holds around 260,000 clones, approximately 88% seen once, with about 0.7% in the top ten. These data come from a study of blood T cell repertoires in COVID-19. Germline CDR1 is SEHNR and CDR2 is FQNEAQ (reference sequence). V lost 1 base, J lost 0 bases, and 10 bases lay in between. This CDR3 has 15 amino acids. This sequence joins TRBV7-9 and TRBJ2-7; maybe TRBD1 (7 bases). The receptor was isolated from a human donor in a cohort sampled during active COVID-19. Sequencing was performed on peripheral blood. The CDR3 spells CASSLVQGGSYEQYF. CDR3 nucleotide sequence: TGTGCCAGCAGCTTAGTTCAGGGGGGCTCCTACGAGCAGTACTTC.